The source of this T cell receptor (beta chain) is a study of technical replicates of blood from four donors. This table comes from immunoSEQ multiplex PCR, and its TCRdb copy is limited to in-frame clones, with some not included. The sample holds roughly 62,000 clones, approximately 94% seen once. J lost 4 bases, V lost 2 bases, and 5 bases had no gene match. From germline, CDR1 is MNHEY and CDR2 SVGAGI. This CDR3 comprises 15 residues. Sequenced input: PBMCs. The V gene is TRBV6-5, the J gene TRBJ2-7, with 10 bases that match TRBD2. This clonotype was obtained from a human donor in good health. Some clones in this sample may be carry-over from other donors' samples. CDR3 sequence reads: CASSYVTSGEYEQYF. The CDR3 nucleotides are TGTGCCAGCAGTTACGTAACTAGCGGGGAGTACGAGCAGTACTTC.